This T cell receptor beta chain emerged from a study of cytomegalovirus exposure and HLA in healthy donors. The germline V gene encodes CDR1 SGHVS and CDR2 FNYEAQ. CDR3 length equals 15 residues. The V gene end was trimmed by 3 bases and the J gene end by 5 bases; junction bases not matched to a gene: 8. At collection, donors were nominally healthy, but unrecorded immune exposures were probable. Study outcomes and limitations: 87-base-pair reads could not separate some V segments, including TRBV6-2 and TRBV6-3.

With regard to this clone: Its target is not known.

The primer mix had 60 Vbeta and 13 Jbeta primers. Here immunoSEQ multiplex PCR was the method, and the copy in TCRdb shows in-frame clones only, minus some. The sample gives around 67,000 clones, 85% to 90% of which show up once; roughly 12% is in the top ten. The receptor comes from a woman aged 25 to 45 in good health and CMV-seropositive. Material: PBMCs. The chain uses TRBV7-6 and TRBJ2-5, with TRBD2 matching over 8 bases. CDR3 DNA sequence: TGTGCCAGCAGCTTGCAAGCGGGAGTGATTGAGACCCAGTACTTC. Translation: CASSLQAGVIETQYF.